This T cell receptor beta chain was found in a study of T cell responses to AZD1222 COVID-19 vaccine. Data came from immunoSEQ multiplex PCR; TCRdb stores just in-frame clones and leaves some out. Among approximately 150,000 clones listed, about 90% were seen once. The V end was cut by 5 bases, the J end by 1 base, with 8 bases between. Germline CDR1 is SEHNR and CDR2 is FQNEAQ (reference sequence). The CDR3 sequence is 14 residues long. Regarding the study as a whole: Along spike, vaccine-associated CD4 TCRs were found throughout, with dominance at 160-218 and 743-854.

As concerns this clone: Its antigen is unidentified.

The sequence was collected from an adult who received the MenACWY meningococcal vaccine as a control. The V call is TRBV7-9, the J call TRBJ2-2; no clear D. Sequencing was performed on peripheral blood, taken 28 days after the second dose of the MenACWY control vaccine. CDR3 nucleotides: TGTGCCAGCAGCCCGTACAAGAACACCGGGGAGCTGTTTTTT. This codes for CASSPYKNTGELFF. Supplemented by reference TRBV7-9 and TRBJ2-2, the full variable domain reads DTGVSQNPRHKITKRGQNVTFRCDPISEHNRLYWYRQTLGQGPEFLTYFQNEAQLEKSRLLSDRFSAERPKGSFSTLEIQRTEQGDSAMYLCASSPYKNTGELFFGEGSRLTVL.